These 28 T cell receptor beta chains were sequenced from one sample in a study of spatial heterogeneity in lung cancer (dated by TCRdb to between 2019 and 2020). Study-wide findings and limitations: The tumor nonsynonymous mutation count correlated with the number of expanded alpha and beta TCRs within the tumor.

The library was built by means of 5' RACE. TCRdb records NextSeq 500 as the sequencer. Using fastp trimming at Q25 and MiXCR clonotype assembly, TCRdb reanalyzed the public sequencing data and kept in-frame beta chains. One record per CDR3 amino acid sequence lists the most common genes and DNA. The sample has fewer than 20,000 distinct CDR3 sequences on record, 5.8% of them singletons. The ten biggest clones cover about 9.3% of the sample. Interpreted using the paper, the time point label stands for: sample taken at primary tumor resection. No antigen has been identified for these receptors. This sample comprised lung tumor tissue, obtained at surgery. These receptors were obtained from a female donor with early-stage non-small cell lung cancer.

This clonotype was recorded many times. For a library built for alpha chains, this beta chain is a stray read; little rests on its size. The chain couples TRBV9 to TRBJ2-5; D might be TRBD2 (5 bases). The CDR3 totals 16 residues. CDR1 is SGDLS and CDR2 is YYNGEE in the germline V gene. The V end lost 5 bases, the J end lost 4 bases, and 21 bases lay between the germline ends. The chain's CDR3 is CASSRAPGTGGETQYF. In DNA, the CDR3 is TGTGCCAGCAGTCGAGCTCCGGGAACCGGAGGAGAGACCCAGTACTTC.

This clonotype was counted many times. Because the library targeted alpha chains, this beta chain is an off-target read whose size means little. This chain connects TRBV30 to TRBJ1-2, with TRBD1 as a possible D gene (5 bases). The germline CDR1 and CDR2 sequences are GTSNPN and SVGIG (reference sequence). V dropped 3 bases and J dropped 0 bases, with 14 bases sitting between them. The length of the CDR3 is 15 residues. The CDR3 spells CAWSQTAYTNYGYTF. The CDR3, as DNA: TGTGCCTGGAGCCAGACAGCCTATACTAACTATGGCTACACCTTC.

This clonotype is medium-sized (0.01 to 0.1%). With the library built for alpha chains, this beta chain is off target and its frequency is not meaningful. The rearrangement uses TRBV5-6 and TRBJ1-5, with D uncertain. The germline gives CDR1 SGHDT, CDR2 YYEEEE. V was clipped by 3 bases and J by 5 bases, with 6 bases between them. The length of the CDR3 is 12 residues. The CDR3 nucleotides read TGTGCCAGCAGCTCTGCCGATCAGCCCCAGCATTTT. Protein: CASSSADQPQHF.

This clonotype has ten or more counts. This beta chain lies outside the target of a library built for alpha chains; its clone size means little. DNA for the CDR3: TGCAGCGTTGTGTCTGCAACTAATGAAAAACTGTTTTTT. It specifies CSVVSATNEKLFF. The chain joins TRBV29-1 to TRBJ1-4; no clear D gene. CDR1 SQVTM and CDR2 ANQGSEA come from the germline V gene. CDR3 length equals 13 residues. V was trimmed by 4 bases and J by 0 bases, leaving 6 bases between them.

This clonotype was counted at least ten times. This beta chain is a stray read from a library made for alpha chains; its abundance is not meaningful. The V and J genes are TRBV20-1 and TRBJ1-1; D remains ambiguous. Trimming took 0 bases from V and 1 from J, leaving 6 bases between them. The CDR3 spans 13 residues. The germline V gene encodes CDR1 DFQATT and CDR2 SNEGSKA (reference sequence). The CDR3 sequence is CSARDLANTEAFF. The CDR3 bases are TGCAGTGCTAGAGATTTGGCGAACACTGAAGCTTTCTTT.

This clonotype has ten or more counts. The library was built for alpha chains, so this beta chain is an off-target read and its size means little. The V call is TRBV5-1, the J call TRBJ2-5; a possible D gene is TRBD2 (5 bases). Germline values: CDR1 SGHRS, CDR2 YFSETQ. Trimming pared 0 bases from V and 3 bases from J, leaving 9 bases between. The CDR3 extends over 14 amino acids. The DNA of the CDR3 is TGCGCCAGCAGCTTGGACTGGAGGAAAGAGACCCAGTACTTC. Translated, it gives CASSLDWRKETQYF.

The sample holds many counts of this clonotype. This beta chain is a stray sequence in a library constructed for alpha chains; its clone size is not meaningful. The gene calls are TRBV6-1 and TRBJ2-7, with 10 nucleotides matching TRBD2. CDR3 length: 17 amino acids. V lost 1 base to trimming and J lost 7 bases; unmatched junction nucleotides: 13. CDR1 MNHNS and CDR2 SASEGT come from the germline V gene. This CDR3 reads CASSEVGTSAFTGEQYF. CDR3 sequence (DNA): TGTGCCAGCAGTGAAGTCGGGACTAGCGCCTTTACGGGGGAGCAGTACTTC.

There are many counts of this clonotype. This beta chain is a stray sequence in a library constructed for alpha chains; its clone size is not meaningful. CDR3 protein: CASSSRVGYGYTF. CDR3 sequence (DNA): TGTGCCAGCAGCTCACGGGTTGGATATGGCTACACCTTC. The genes are TRBV7-2 and TRBJ1-2; D gene unclear. Germline CDR1 reads SGHTA; CDR2 reads FQGNSA. CDR3 length: 13 residues. The V gene lost 4 bases and the J gene lost 5 bases, with 11 bases spanning the gap.

The sample holds many counts of this clonotype. A library prepared for alpha chains yielded this beta chain as an off-target read; its size is of little meaning. CDR3 coding DNA: TGTGCCACCAGCAGAGATTTCATTTTCTACGAGCAGTACTTC. This codes for CATSRDFIFYEQYF. The V and J genes are TRBV15 and TRBJ2-7; D not certain. Germline CDR1 LNHNV, CDR2 YYDKDF (reference sequence). V was clipped by 0 bases and J by 3 bases, with 9 bases between them. The CDR3 length is 14 residues.

Notes on this clonotype: A library prepared for alpha chains yielded this beta chain as an off-target read; its size is of little meaning. CDR3 in DNA: TGTGCCAGCTCACCGGCCGGGCCCCTAAACACCGGGGAGCTGTTTTTT. Translated, it gives CASSPAGPLNTGELFF. V usage is TRBV18 and J usage is TRBJ2-2; D ambiguous. This CDR3 has 16 amino acids. Germline CDR1 and CDR2: KGHSH and LQKENI. Between the trimmed V and J ends, which lost 3 bases and 2 bases, there was a span of 13 bases.

Notes on this clonotype: This beta chain is off target for a library built for alpha chains, so its abundance means little. This chain connects TRBV5-4 to TRBJ2-7; possibly TRBD1 for D (5 bases). CDR1 and CDR2 (germline): SGHNT, YYREEE (reference sequence). The CDR3 contains 14 residues. The V gene lost 0 bases and the J gene lost 6 bases, with 13 bases spanning the gap. CDR3 sequence (DNA): TGTGCCAGCAGCTTGGACGTTGGACAAGGCGAGCAGTACTTC. Translating gives CASSLDVGQGEQYF.

This clonotype was recorded at least ten times. This beta chain represents an off-target read in a library built for alpha chains; its size is of limited meaning. The chain links TRBV3-1 to TRBJ2-1; no clear D. The CDR3 loop spans 12 amino acids. V was clipped by 4 bases and J by 8 bases, with 9 bases between them. The germline CDR1 and CDR2 sequences are LGHDT and YNNKEL (reference sequence). The DNA for the CDR3 is TGTGCCAGCAGCCTCCAAGGGTATGAGCAGTTCTTC. Translated: CASSLQGYEQFF.

Only a few counts were recorded for this clonotype. This beta chain turned up in a library designed for alpha chains; as an off-target read, its abundance says little. This chain links TRBV9 with TRBJ2-2; 8 bases fit TRBD1. Trimming removed 0 bases from V and 5 bases from J; junction bases left unmatched: 3. The germline gives CDR1 SGDLS, CDR2 YYNGEE. CDR3 size: 15 residues. DNA for the CDR3: TGTGCCAGCAGCGTAGGAACAGGGGGGACCGGGGAGCTGTTTTTT. Its protein is CASSVGTGGTGELFF.

In this sample, this clonotype turned up many times. This beta chain lies outside the target of a library built for alpha chains; its clone size means little. The CDR3 region is CAISESDGSGSYNEQFF. In nucleotides, the CDR3 is TGTGCCATCAGTGAGTCGGATGGTAGCGGGAGCTACAATGAGCAGTTCTTC. This chain uses TRBV10-3 with TRBJ2-1; 9 bases map to TRBD2. This CDR3 is 17 amino acids long. CDR1 is ENHRY and CDR2 is SYGVKD in the germline V gene. The junction had 6 bases not matched to a gene; V was cut back by 0 bases and J by 3 bases.

In this sample, this clonotype turned up many times. This beta chain is a stray sequence in a library constructed for alpha chains; its clone size is not meaningful. The chain is built from TRBV6-6 and TRBJ2-3; no firm D call. Looked up from germline, CDR1 is MNHNY and CDR2 is SVGAGI (reference sequence). The CDR3 has 13 amino acids. Trimming shortened V by 2 bases and J by 1 base, and 4 bases separated the two germline ends. The CDR3 DNA follows: TGTGCCAGCAGTTACAAGGGCACAGATACGCAGTATTTT. Amino acid sequence: CASSYKGTDTQYF.

This clonotype was seen many times. This beta chain came through as a stray read in a library set up for alpha chains, and its size says little. This chain connects TRBV29-1 to TRBJ2-7, with 7 bases identical to TRBD1. Germline V gene sequence: CDR1 SQVTM, CDR2 ANQGSEA. With V trimmed by 4 bases and J by 5 bases, 5 bases remained unmatched. This CDR3 spans 12 amino acids. This CDR3 is CSVGDRANEQYF. As DNA, the CDR3 is TGCAGCGTTGGAGACAGGGCCAACGAGCAGTACTTC.

This clonotype was observed many times. This beta chain was picked up by a library intended for alpha chains and is off target, so its count carries little meaning. V is TRBV4-1 and J is TRBJ1-5; 8 nucleotides agree with TRBD1. The CDR3 length is 17 residues. J was trimmed by 0 bases and V by 2 bases; bases with no gene match: 6. The germline V gene encodes CDR1 MGHRA and CDR2 YSYEKL. The DNA of the CDR3 is TGCGCCAGCAGCCAAACATCAGGGGGCCCTAGCAATCAGCCCCAGCATTTT. Its protein is CASSQTSGGPSNQPQHF.

This clonotype has at least ten counts. Because the library targeted alpha chains, this beta chain is an off-target read whose size means little. The V and J genes are TRBV28 and TRBJ2-1, with 7 positions matching TRBD1. In germline, CDR1 is MDHEN, CDR2 SYDVKM. The CDR3 totals 14 residues. V shed 6 bases, J shed 3 bases, and the junction held 5 bases outside the gene matches. CDR3 sequence reads: CASRTRDSYNEQFF. For the CDR3, the DNA is TGTGCCAGCAGGACCCGGGACAGCTACAATGAGCAGTTCTTC.

The table lists this clonotype with many counts. Little can be read into the size of this beta chain, an off-target read in a library designed for alpha chains. The rearrangement links TRBV7-8 to TRBJ1-6; D gene unclear. Germline loops: CDR1 SGHVS, CDR2 FQNEAQ. The V and J ends lost 3 bases and 4 bases respectively, with 16 bases between them. CDR3 length: 17 amino acids. The CDR3 is CASSFAPYSTYNSPLHF. DNA of the CDR3: TGTGCCAGCAGCTTCGCCCCCTACAGCACATATAATTCACCCCTCCACTTT.

This clonotype was observed at least ten times. Since it is a stray read in a library aimed at alpha chains, this beta chain has a size that is not meaningful. This rearrangement joins TRBV5-4 to TRBJ2-5; the match to TRBD2 covers 11 bases. From germline, CDR1 is SGHNT and CDR2 YYREEE (reference sequence). This CDR3 comprises 16 residues. Trimming cost V 6 bases and J 4 bases; bases outside gene matches: 11. The CDR3 DNA sequence: TGTGCCAGCACAAAAACTAGCGGGAGAAGTACAGAGACCCAGTACTTC. This sequence encodes CASTKTSGRSTETQYF.

This clonotype was observed a handful of times. This beta chain represents an off-target read in a library built for alpha chains; its size is of limited meaning. The chain combines TRBV7-9 with TRBJ2-1, with 9 positions matching TRBD2. The CDR3 runs to 15 residues. Germline lookup yields CDR1 SEHNR and CDR2 FQNEAQ (reference sequence). The V gene end was trimmed by 2 bases and the J gene end by 5 bases; junction bases not matched to a gene: 4. Here the CDR3 reads CASSLILAGHNEQFF. The CDR3 bases are TGTGCCAGCAGCTTAATCCTAGCGGGACACAATGAGCAGTTCTTC. The entire variable domain, with the rest obtained from reference TRBV7-9 and TRBJ2-1, is as follows: DTGVSQNPRHKITKRGQNVTFRCDPISEHNRLYWYRQTLGQGPEFLTYFQNEAQLEKSRLLSDRFSAERPKGSFSTLEIQRTEQGDSAMYLCASSLILAGHNEQFFGPGTRLTVL.

This clonotype was seen at least ten times. Because this beta chain is a stray read in a library intended to capture alpha chains, its abundance should not be given much weight. The chain uses TRBV18 and TRBJ2-1; a weak D match, TRBD2 (6 bases). The germline V gene has CDR1 KGHSH and CDR2 LQKENI. The germline V and J ends were trimmed by 0 bases and 4 bases, with 10 bases remaining between them. This CDR3 is built from 15 residues. The CDR3: CASSPPTGAYNEQFF. CDR3 sequence (DNA): TGTGCCAGCTCACCACCGACGGGAGCTTACAATGAGCAGTTCTTC. Full variable domain (remainder filled in from reference TRBV18 and TRBJ2-1): NAGVMQNPRHLVRRRGQEARLRCSPMKGHSHVYWYRQLPEEGLKFMVYLQKENIIDESGMPKERFSAEFPKEGPSILRIQQVVRGDSAAYFCASSPPTGAYNEQFFGPGTRLTVL.

This clonotype has at least ten counts. With the library built for alpha chains, this beta chain is off target and its frequency is not meaningful. The CDR3 loop is CASSLAAAWDGEQYF. CDR3 coding DNA: TGTGCCAGCAGCTTAGCAGCTGCGTGGGACGGGGAGCAGTACTTC. The chain employs TRBV11-1 and TRBJ2-7, with D tentatively TRBD1 or TRBD2 (5 bases each). The germline V gene has CDR1 SGHAT and CDR2 FQDESV (reference sequence). The CDR3 runs to 15 residues. Trimming left V 0 bases short and J 7 bases short, with 16 bases between. Drawing the rest from reference TRBV11-1 and TRBJ2-7, the complete variable domain is EAEVAQSPRYKITEKSQAVAFWCDPISGHATLYWYRQILGQGPELLVQFQDESVVDDSQLPKDRFSAERLKGVDSTLKIQPAELGDSAMYLCASSLAAAWDGEQYFGPGTRLTVT.

On this clonotype: A library made for alpha chains picked up this beta chain off target, so its size means little. This rearrangement joins TRBV6-1 to TRBJ1-2; a possible D gene is TRBD1 (5 bases). This CDR3 spans 13 amino acids. The V and J ends lost 8 bases and 8 bases respectively, with 18 bases between them. The germline V gene encodes CDR1 MNHNS and CDR2 SASEGT. The CDR3 is CASSTGRGYGYTF. The DNA of the CDR3 is TGTGCCAGCTCTACCGGGAGGGGCTACGGCTACACCTTC.

This clonotype occurred many times. This beta chain is an unintended read in a library built for alpha chains; its size means little. The chain carries TRBV24-1 and TRBJ2-7; tentatively, D is TRBD1 (6 bases). The CDR3 contains 16 residues. Germline CDR1 reads KGHDR; CDR2 reads SFDVKD. Trimming took off 2 bases at V and 0 bases at J, with 13 bases between the two ends. For the CDR3, the DNA is TGTGCCACCAGTGATTCCGGGACATCAAGCTCCTACGAGCAGTACTTC. It is translated as CATSDSGTSSSYEQYF.

This clonotype was seen many times. Being off target in a library aimed at alpha chains, this beta chain has a size of little meaning. The chain combines TRBV14 with TRBJ1-1, with 11 positions matching TRBD1. V lost 4 bases to trimming and J lost 7 bases; unmatched junction nucleotides: 11. The CDR3 is made up of 16 amino acids. CDR1 and CDR2 from the germline V gene are SGHDN and FVKESK. The CDR3 DNA follows: TGTGCCAGCAGCCCAAGGGACAGGGGGTTAGGCAATGAAGCTTTCTTT. Translation: CASSPRDRGLGNEAFF.

Of note for this clonotype: This may stem from a read error, because a much larger clone lies one nucleotide away. In a library made to pick up alpha chains, this beta chain is a stray read with a size that means little. The CDR3 loop reads CASSDIGGFDGYTF. In DNA form, the CDR3 reads TGTGCCAGCAGTGATATCGGGGGCTTCGATGGCTACACCTTC. The chain combines TRBV2 with TRBJ1-2, with D possibly matching TRBD1 (6 bases). V lost 3 bases, J lost 6 bases, and 14 bases lay in between. Germline lookup yields CDR1 SNHLY and CDR2 FYNNEI. The CDR3 length is 14 residues.

This clonotype was seen many times. Since the library was made to target alpha chains, this beta chain is a stray read and its abundance is not meaningful. The chain has TRBV20-1 and TRBJ1-2, with 9 nucleotides matching TRBD1. J lost 8 bases, V lost 2 bases, and 9 bases had no gene match. This CDR3 comprises 14 residues. The germline CDR1 and CDR2 sequences are DFQATT and SNEGSKA (reference sequence). The CDR3 loop reads CSARPRDRVKGYTF. The CDR3 DNA reads TGCAGTGCTAGACCCCGGGACAGGGTAAAAGGCTACACCTTC.